These T cell receptor beta chains were read from a single sample in a study of cytomegalovirus exposure and HLA in healthy donors. The method was immunoSEQ multiplex PCR; TCRdb's version includes in-frame clones alone and lacks a portion of them. In the table there are about 98,000 clones, over 75% of which are singletons. Sequenced sample: PBMCs. Every receptor here comes from a young man in good health and CMV-seropositive. CDR3s include the opening cysteine and the closing phenylalanine or tryptophan. Fields, in order: J gene, D gene, clone size, V gene, CDR3 protein, CDR3 DNA. A D gene is named only where the DNA matches it firmly. Where a row states a size, it is once, few, many or the class of an expanded clone; other rows omit it.

>TRBJ2-1|TRBD1|.|TRBV7-2
CASSNRGSYNEQFF
TGTGCCAGCTCCAACAGGGGATCATACAATGAGCAGTTCTTC
>TRBJ2-1|TRBD1|.|TRBV7-2
CASSLTLPGQGAEQFF
TGTGCCAGCAGCTTAACGCTCCCGGGACAGGGGGCTGAGCAGTTCTTC
>TRBJ2-7|TRBD2|.|TRBV11-3
CASSSTTSGRIHEQYF
TGTGCCAGCAGCTCGACGACTAGCGGGAGGATACACGAGCAGTACTTC
>TRBJ2-1|TRBD2|.|TRBV28
CASSRRTSVYNEQFF
TGTGCCAGCAGCCGCAGGACTAGCGTATACAATGAGCAGTTCTTC
>TRBJ1-5|TRBD1|.|TRBV9
CASSAGQGDQPQHF
TGTGCCAGCAGCGCGGGACAGGGCGATCAGCCCCAGCATTTT
>TRBJ1-2|TRBD1|.|TRBV7-2
CASSRQGVYGYTF
TGTGCCAGCAGCCGACAGGGGGTTTATGGCTACACCTTC
>TRBJ2-5|TRBD2|.|TRBV7-2
CASSFGTSGETQYF
TGTGCCAGCAGCTTTGGGACTAGTGGAGAGACCCAGTACTTC
>TRBJ2-1|.|.|TRBV7-6
CASSSMTAPTYNEQFF
TGTGCCAGCAGCTCAATGACAGCACCCACCTACAATGAGCAGTTCTTC
>TRBJ2-7|.|.|TRBV28
CASSVTEPYEQYF
TGTGCCAGCAGTGTTACAGAACCCTACGAGCAGTACTTC
>TRBJ2-3|TRBD2|once|TRBV28
CASSPTSGRRGTQYF
TGTGCCAGCAGTCCGACTAGCGGGCGCCGAGGTACGCAGTATTTT
>TRBJ2-2|TRBD2|.|TRBV2
CASSVSGRSAGELFF
TGTGCCAGCAGTGTTAGCGGGAGGTCGGCCGGGGAGCTGTTTTTT
>TRBJ2-3|.|few|TRBV27
CASSLGREGTDTQYF
TGTGCCAGCAGTTTGGGGCGGGAAGGCACAGATACGCAGTATTTT
>TRBJ2-7|TRBD1|.|TRBV7-2
CASRRDRASYEQYF
TGTGCCAGCAGGAGAGACAGGGCTTCCTACGAGCAGTACTTC
>TRBJ2-7|.|once|TRBV5-1
CASSRNRMQDSKKYEQYF
TGCGCCAGCAGCCGAAATCGTATGCAGGACTCAAAGAAGTACGAGCAGTACTTC
>TRBJ2-7|.|.|TRBV6-5
CASSYGLTYEQYF
TGTGCCAGCAGTTACGGCCTTACCTACGAGCAGTACTTC
>TRBJ1-2|TRBD1|few|TRBV6-1
CASSEEVGGGYTF
TGTGCCAGCAGTGAAGAGGTAGGGGGCGGCTACACCTTC
>TRBJ1-2|.|.|TRBV28
CASSSGGGRYGYTF
TGTGCCAGCAGTTCCGGGGGAGGGAGGTATGGCTACACCTTC
>TRBJ2-3|TRBD1|.|TRBV9
CASSRTGLGTDTQYF
TGTGCCAGCAGCAGGACAGGGTTGGGAACAGATACGCAGTATTTT
>TRBJ1-4|.|.|TRBV6-1
CASTSSGIYEKLFF
TGTGCCAGCACCTCTTCGGGGATTTATGAAAAACTGTTTTTT
>TRBJ2-7|.|.|TRBV7-8
CASSRRGAYEQYF
TGTGCCAGCAGCCGCAGGGGCGCCTACGAGCAGTACTTC
>TRBJ2-7|.|.|TRBV18
CASSLRHTDYEQYF
TGTGCCAGCTCACTTCGACATACAGACTACGAGCAGTACTTC
>TRBJ2-1|.|.|TRBV6-5
CASSYSTGVSYNEQFF
TGTGCCAGCAGTTACTCTACCGGGGTTTCCTACAATGAGCAGTTCTTC
>TRBJ2-3|TRBD1|.|TRBV27
CASSERDRATDTQYF
TGTGCCAGCAGTGAACGGGACAGGGCTACAGATACGCAGTATTTT
>TRBJ1-2|.|.|TRBV4-1
CASSQVFTLQGNLGYGYTF
TGCGCCAGCAGCCAAGTCTTTACCCTCCAGGGTAACCTTGGGTATGGCTACACCTTC
>TRBJ1-1|.|.|TRBV27
CASSALQGPKAEAFF
TGTGCCAGCAGTGCCTTACAGGGTCCCAAGGCTGAAGCTTTCTTT
>TRBJ1-1|TRBD1|.|TRBV10-3
CAISPSGTGVAEAFF
TGTGCCATCAGTCCCTCCGGGACAGGGGTGGCTGAAGCTTTCTTT
>TRBJ1-2|TRBD1|.|TRBV5-1
CASSPTGGNYGYTF
TGCGCCAGCAGCCCGACAGGGGGTAACTATGGCTACACCTTC
>TRBJ2-1|TRBD2|.|TRBV5-1
CASSIQTSSNEQFF
TGCGCCAGCAGCATACAGACTAGCAGCAATGAGCAGTTCTTC